This T cell receptor beta chain was retrieved from a study of blood T cell repertoires in COVID-19. The V end lost 2 bases, the J end lost 5 bases, and 6 bases lay between the germline ends. Germline V lookup: CDR1 SEHNR, CDR2 FQNEAQ (reference sequence). The CDR3 sequence is 13 residues long. The table came from immunoSEQ multiplex PCR; TCRdb's copy has only in-frame clones and leaves some out. Here the sample spans over 300,000 clones, about 90% being singletons. This receptor was taken from a man aged 18 to 29 with active or convalescent COVID-19. The chain recombines TRBV7-9 with TRBJ2-2, with a weak D call TRBD1 (5 bases). Sequencing used peripheral blood. The CDR3 is CASSLSGTGELFF. The CDR3 DNA reads TGTGCCAGCAGCTTATCAGGGACCGGGGAGCTGTTTTTT.